This TCR beta chain was identified in a study of T cells in Graves' hyperthyroidism and ophthalmopathy. The source material, RNA transcripts, was used to amplify TCR beta CDR3 regions. TCR CDR3 underwent first-round RT-PCR with the HTBI primer set. TCRdb processed the multiplex PCR reads anew with MiXCR; each CDR3 protein has one entry. The repertoire holds about 840,000 distinct CDR3 sequences, with approximately 40% as singletons. In germline, CDR1 is SGDLS, CDR2 YYNGEE. The CDR3 contains 13 residues. Trimming removed 4 bases at V and 8 bases at J, with 15 bases between. The sequenced material came from blood. This chain uses TRBV9 with TRBJ1-2; no definite D call. The TCR was taken from a man aged 18 to 29 with Graves' hyperthyroidism. For the CDR3, the DNA is TGTGCCAGCAGCCCTAGCGCTGCGGAGGGCTACACCTTC. Translation: CASSPSAAEGYTF.